This T cell receptor (beta chain) was identified in a study of blood T cell repertoires in COVID-19. About the study: PBMCs, B-cell-depleted T cells, or T cells were the source of the cDNA or gDNA that made up the material.

Measured with immunoSEQ multiplex PCR; TCRdb has only the in-frame clones, and not every one. The table shows 39,000 or so clones, with more than 85% occurring only once. The trim removed 6 bases at V and 4 bases at J, leaving 7 bases unmatched. CDR1 and CDR2 (germline): MRHNA, SNTAGT. The CDR3 has 15 residues. The clonotype was recovered from a man between 50 and 59 years old with active COVID-19. The sequencing sample was made of peripheral blood. This chain joins TRBV6-4 and TRBJ2-1, with 9 bases fitting TRBD2. The CDR3 is CASRPAGGMYNEQFF. The CDR3 DNA reads as TGTGCCAGCAGACCAGCGGGAGGAATGTACAATGAGCAGTTCTTC.